A single TCR beta chain is shown here with its context. The data derive from a study of early T cells in non-severe SARS-CoV-2 infection. Separate cDNA molecules each had unique molecular identifiers attached to them. TCRdb reprocessed the 5' RACE reads via MiXCR and lists one record per CDR3 protein. The repertoire includes tens of thousands of distinct CDR3 sequences, approximately 6.5% of them detected once, and roughly 20% sits in the top ten. The sample was whole blood, taken at baseline. The receptor comes from an adult who was a healthcare worker with PCR-confirmed SARS-CoV-2 infection or an uninfected control (not recorded which).

The CDR3 loop reads CSAPKRGKETQYF. The CDR3 bases are TGCAGTGCTCCTAAGAGGGGGAAGGAGACCCAGTACTTC. This chain joins TRBV20-1 and TRBJ2-5; tentative D call: TRBD1 (6 bases). The V gene lost 5 bases and the J gene lost 5 bases, with 15 bases spanning the gap. The CDR3 is 13 residues long. Germline lookup yields CDR1 DFQATT and CDR2 SNEGSKA (reference sequence).